These 5 T cell receptor beta chains share one sample of origin, sequenced in a study of cytomegalovirus exposure and HLA in healthy donors. PCR used 60 Vbeta primers and 13 Jbeta primers. TCRdb's copy holds only in-frame clones and misses some; the assay was immunoSEQ multiplex PCR. This repertoire shows 95,000 to 150,000 clones, 75% found once; its top ten account for approximately 3%. Sequences were obtained from PBMCs. Receptor source: a woman in her forties in good health and CMV-seropositive.

The chain carries TRBV7-2 and TRBJ2-1; 7 bases match TRBD2. Germline assignment: CDR1 SGHTA and CDR2 FQGNSA. CDR3 length: 16 residues. J was trimmed by 6 bases and V by 2 bases; bases with no gene match: 10. The CDR3 bases are TGTGCCAGCAGCTTACTCGGCGGGGGTCCCGCCAATGAGCAGTTCTTC. Encoded protein: CASSLLGGGPANEQFF.

The rearrangement links TRBV7-9 to TRBJ2-7; D is perhaps TRBD1 (6 bases). There are 15 residues in the CDR3. V was pared by 4 bases and J by 5 bases, with 18 bases between. The germline gives CDR1 SEHNR, CDR2 FQNEAQ (reference sequence). The CDR3 nucleotides read TGTGCCAGCAGCTCTTTCGGCCGCCCAGGGGACGAGCAGTACTTC. Encoded protein: CASSSFGRPGDEQYF.

The rearrangement joins TRBV5-1 to TRBJ1-6; D not certain. With 2 bases removed from V and 7 bases from J, the gap between germline ends came to 7 bases. Germline CDR1 SGHRS, CDR2 YFSETQ. The CDR3 spans 13 residues. CDR3 loop: CASSFIENSPLHF. CDR3 sequence (DNA): TGCGCCAGCAGCTTCATAGAAAATTCACCCCTCCACTTT.

This rearrangement joins TRBV5-1 to TRBJ1-1; no clear D gene. Trimming shortened V by 0 bases and J by 0 bases, and 6 bases separated the two germline ends. This CDR3 is 14 amino acids long. Germline V gives CDR1 SGHRS, CDR2 YFSETQ. CDR3 protein: CASSLAAMNTEAFF. The CDR3 nucleotides are TGCGCCAGCAGCTTGGCCGCTATGAACACTGAAGCTTTCTTT.

The chain combines TRBV7-9 with TRBJ2-7; possibly TRBD2 for D (5 bases). The CDR3 is made up of 12 amino acids. Trimming shortened V by 1 base and J by 8 bases, and 9 bases separated the two germline ends. Per germline, CDR1 SEHNR and CDR2 FQNEAQ (reference sequence). CDR3 sequence: CASSLGEIKQYF. The CDR3 coding sequence is TGTGCCAGCAGCTTAGGGGAGATCAAGCAGTACTTC.